The clone carrying this T cell receptor beta chain was detected only a few times. Its antigen is not identified. Sequencing used immunoSEQ multiplex PCR; TCRdb keeps in-frame clones, though not all of them. The sample consists of tens of thousands of clones, roughly 72% of them appearing once. These data are taken from a study of early stage breast cancer tumors. Study-wide findings and caveats: Compared with adjacent normal breast tissue, tumors showed roughly 2.4-fold greater T cell density and higher clonality.

Trimming stripped 3 bases from V and 6 bases from J, with 9 bases between. This CDR3 is built from 12 residues. Germline V gene data show CDR1 as SEHNR and CDR2 as FQNEAQ (reference sequence). This chain uses TRBV7-9 with TRBJ2-7, with a possible D match to TRBD1 (5 bases). The specimen sequenced was blood. This clonotype was obtained from a person between 55 and 69 years old with breast cancer. CDR3 nucleotide sequence: TGTGCCAGCAGCTTGGCAGGGTTCGAGCAGTACTTC. The encoded protein is CASSLAGFEQYF.